The next 7 T cell receptor beta chains were all read from a single sample in a study of blood T cell repertoires in COVID-19. Using immunoSEQ multiplex PCR, the repertoire was profiled, and TCRdb retains in-frame clones only, with some absent. The sample carries about 30,000 clones, 70% to 80% recorded once. Specimen: peripheral blood. Receptors originate from a man of 80 years or more with acute or convalescent COVID-19.

This clone has just a few counts. The V gene is TRBV6-2 or TRBV6-3, the J gene TRBJ1-5; TRBD1 might be the D (6 bases). Trimming stripped 3 bases from V and 7 bases from J, with 19 bases between. Germline V gene data show CDR1 as MNHEY and CDR2 as SVGEGT. The CDR3 covers 16 residues. In nucleotides, the CDR3 is TGTGCCAGCAGTTATAGGTCCGTCAGGGGCCAGCAGCCCCAGCATTTT. Translated, it gives CASSYRSVRGQQPQHF.

V and J are TRBV9 and TRBJ1-3, with a tentative D call TRBD1 (6 bases). V was trimmed by 0 bases and J by 6 bases, leaving 13 bases between them. The germline gives CDR1 SGDLS, CDR2 YYNGEE. The CDR3 is 15 amino acids. The CDR3 loop is CASSVAVGAVNTIYF. The CDR3 DNA reads as TGTGCCAGCAGCGTAGCGGTGGGGGCGGTAAACACCATATATTTT.

The CDR3 coding sequence is TGTGCCAGCAGCGTAGGATTCGCGGGAGGCACAGATACGCAGTATTTT. Translating it yields CASSVGFAGGTDTQYF. This chain joins TRBV9 and TRBJ2-3; 7 bases align to TRBD2. CDR3 length: 16 residues. Trimming took 0 bases from V and 1 from J; bases not matched to a gene: 5. Germline values: CDR1 SGDLS, CDR2 YYNGEE.

This clone was seen a few times. This chain's CDR3 is CASSQDQGRGTYEQYF. The CDR3 nucleotides read TGCGCCAGCAGCCAAGATCAGGGCAGGGGTACCTACGAGCAGTACTTC. V usage is TRBV4-3 and J usage is TRBJ2-7; tentative D call: TRBD1 (6 bases). V gave up 0 bases and J gave up 2 bases, with 14 bases separating them. The germline gives CDR1 LGHNA, CDR2 YSLEER. The CDR3 is made up of 16 amino acids.

The rearrangement links TRBV7-2 to TRBJ2-7, with D tentatively TRBD2 (6 bases). The germline V gene encodes CDR1 SGHTA and CDR2 FQGNSA. V shed 1 base and J shed 0 bases, with 10 bases lying between them. The CDR3 totals 15 residues. CDR3 sequence reads: CASSLGGRSSYEQYF. The CDR3 nucleotides are TGTGCCAGCAGCTTAGGGGGGAGGAGCTCCTACGAGCAGTACTTC.

This chain connects TRBV29-1 to TRBJ2-7, with TRBD1 matching 9 bases. The CDR3 extends over 14 amino acids. V trimming: 3 bases; J trimming: 5 bases; junction bases outside the gene matches: 8. Germline CDR1 reads SQVTM; CDR2 reads ANQGSEA. In DNA, the CDR3 is TGCAGCGTTGATGCCGGACAGGGGTTCGACGAGCAGTACTTC. It codes for CSVDAGQGFDEQYF.

A remark on this clone: At one end, the junction sequence differs from germline, possibly due to a read error. The CDR3 nucleotides are TGTGCCAGCAGTCAAGGACAGATGAACACTGAAGCTTTCTTT. As protein: CASSQGQMNTEAFF. V is TRBV3-1 (or the pseudogene TRBV3-2) and J is TRBJ1-1, with a tentative D call TRBD1 (6 bases). Germline CDR1 is LGHDT and CDR2 is YNNKEL (reference sequence). The CDR3 consists of 14 residues.